The subject of this entry is one TCR beta chain. The antigen remains unidentified. Germline CDR1 reads SGHNT; CDR2 reads YENEEA. V gave up 5 bases and J gave up 5 bases; unmatched junction bases: 6. This CDR3 region has 15 residues. The record originates from a study of vaccination effects on CD4 cells after COVID-19. Study-wide context: Participants received two doses of either the BNT162b2 or mRNA-1273 vaccine. Study-wide points: Few convalescent patients were studied, and early post-infection samples were lacking.

CD4+ T cells specific for antigen were expanded with viral peptide pools by the ViraFEST assay before sequencing. When 10 to 11 days of culture had elapsed, CD4+ T cells were isolated. Vaccine recipients, nucleocapsid antibody negative, had no prior SARS-CoV-2 infection. Wells of 1.5 million to 2 million PBMC each were grown with around 10 IU/ml IL-2 and 8.5 to 10 ug/ml peptides. TCRdb's copy holds only in-frame clones and misses some; the assay was immunoSEQ multiplex PCR. The sample records roughly 52,000 clones, more than 60% being singletons. J is TRBJ2-1 and V is TRBV11-3; 10 bases are a match to TRBD2. The sequencing used CD4+ T cells from PBMCs cultured with SARS-CoV-2 spike peptides, collected before COVID-19 vaccination. This clonotype originated in a human donor who received a COVID-19 vaccine. As DNA, the CDR3 is TGTGCCAGCAGCATGACCGGGACTAGCGACAATGAGCAGTTCTTC. It is translated as CASSMTGTSDNEQFF.